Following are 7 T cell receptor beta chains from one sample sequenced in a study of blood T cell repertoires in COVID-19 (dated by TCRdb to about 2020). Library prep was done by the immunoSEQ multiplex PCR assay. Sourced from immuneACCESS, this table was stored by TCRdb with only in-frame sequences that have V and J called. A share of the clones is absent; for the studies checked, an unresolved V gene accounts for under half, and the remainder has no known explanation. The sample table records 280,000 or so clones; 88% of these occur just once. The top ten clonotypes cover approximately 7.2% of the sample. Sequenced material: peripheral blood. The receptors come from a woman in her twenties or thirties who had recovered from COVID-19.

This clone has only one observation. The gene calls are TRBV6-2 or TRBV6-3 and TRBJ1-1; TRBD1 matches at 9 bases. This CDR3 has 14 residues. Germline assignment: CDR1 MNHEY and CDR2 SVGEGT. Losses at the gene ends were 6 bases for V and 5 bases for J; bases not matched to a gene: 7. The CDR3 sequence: CASSRTGGETEAFF. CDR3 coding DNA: TGTGCCAGCAGCCGAACAGGGGGCGAGACTGAAGCTTTCTTT.

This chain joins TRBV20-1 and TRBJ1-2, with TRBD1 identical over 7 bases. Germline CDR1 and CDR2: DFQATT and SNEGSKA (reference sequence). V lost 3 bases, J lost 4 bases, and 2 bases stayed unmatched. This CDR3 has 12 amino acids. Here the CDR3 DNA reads TGCAGTGCTAGTAGGGACAGCTATGGCTACACCTTC. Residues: CSASRDSYGYTF.

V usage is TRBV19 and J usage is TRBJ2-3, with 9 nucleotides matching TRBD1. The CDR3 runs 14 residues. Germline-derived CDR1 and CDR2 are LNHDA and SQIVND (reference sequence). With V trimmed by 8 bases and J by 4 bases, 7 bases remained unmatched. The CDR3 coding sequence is TGTGCCAGTTCTCCGGACAGGGGACCAGATACGCAGTATTTT. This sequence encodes CASSPDRGPDTQYF.

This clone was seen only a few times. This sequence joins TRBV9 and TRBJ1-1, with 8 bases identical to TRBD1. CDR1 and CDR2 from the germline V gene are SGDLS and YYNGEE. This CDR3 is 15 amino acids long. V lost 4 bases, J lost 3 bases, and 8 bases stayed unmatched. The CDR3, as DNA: TGTGCCAGCAGCACATTGACAGGGGCGGACACTGAAGCTTTCTTT. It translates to CASSTLTGADTEAFF.

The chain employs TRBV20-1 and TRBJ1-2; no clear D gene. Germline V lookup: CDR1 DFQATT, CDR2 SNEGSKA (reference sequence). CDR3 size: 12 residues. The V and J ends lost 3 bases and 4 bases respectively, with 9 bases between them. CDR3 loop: CSASGSRYGYTF. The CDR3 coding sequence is TGCAGTGCTAGTGGTTCCCGCTATGGCTACACCTTC.

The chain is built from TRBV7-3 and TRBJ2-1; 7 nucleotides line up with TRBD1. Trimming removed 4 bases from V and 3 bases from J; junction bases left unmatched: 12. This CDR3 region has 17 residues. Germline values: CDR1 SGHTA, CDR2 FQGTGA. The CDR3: CASSSHPGTADYNEQFF. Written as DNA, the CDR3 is TGTGCCAGCAGCTCCCACCCCGGGACAGCGGACTACAATGAGCAGTTCTTC.

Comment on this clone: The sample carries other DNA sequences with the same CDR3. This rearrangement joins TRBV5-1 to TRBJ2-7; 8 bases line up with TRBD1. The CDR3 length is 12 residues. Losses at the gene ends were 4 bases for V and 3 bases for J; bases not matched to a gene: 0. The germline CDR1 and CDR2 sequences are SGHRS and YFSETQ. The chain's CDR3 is CASSGQGYEQYF. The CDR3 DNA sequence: TGCGCCAGCAGCGGACAGGGCTACGAGCAGTACTTC.